The 24 T cell receptor beta chains reported below all come from one sample, sequenced in a study of blood T cell repertoires in COVID-19. The assay was immunoSEQ multiplex PCR, and TCRdb's table has in-frame clones only and misses some. The sample holds some 150,000 clones, more than 85% seen once. The sequenced material came from peripheral blood. The receptors stem from a man aged 55 to 70 with active or convalescent COVID-19.

V usage is TRBV7-9 and J usage is TRBJ2-7; weak D call: TRBD1 (5 bases). Germline CDR1 is SEHNR and CDR2 is FQNEAQ (reference sequence). The ends were cut back, 5 bases at V and 5 bases at J, with 10 bases in the middle. The CDR3 is 12 amino acids. CDR3 loop: CASSTDSHEQYF. The CDR3, as DNA: TGTGCCAGCAGCACCGACAGCCACGAGCAGTACTTC.

This chain uses TRBV28 with TRBJ2-3; 9 bases fit TRBD1. J lost 4 bases, V lost 3 bases, and 17 bases had no gene match. The germline gives CDR1 MDHEN, CDR2 SYDVKM. CDR3 length: 19 residues. In DNA, the CDR3 is TGTGCCAGCAGTTTTTCCTCCCCCCCAGACAGGGGGTCCTCAGATACGCAGTATTTT. Residues: CASSFSSPPDRGSSDTQYF.

CDR3 sequence reads: CASSGLDEKLFF. In DNA, the CDR3 is TGTGCCAGCAGCGGACTTGATGAAAAACTGTTTTTT. This chain links TRBV2 with TRBJ1-4; D call uncertain. Germline-derived CDR1 and CDR2 are SNHLY and FYNNEI. The V end was cut by 6 bases, the J end by 6 bases, with 8 bases between. The CDR3 spans 12 residues.

The chain uses TRBV6-2 or TRBV6-3 and TRBJ2-3; 7 nucleotides line up with TRBD2. J lost 0 bases, V lost 2 bases, and 5 bases had no gene match. Germline CDR1 is MNHEY and CDR2 is SVGEGT. The CDR3 has 16 residues. This CDR3 reads CASSYGPGGSTDTQYF. For the CDR3, the DNA is TGTGCCAGCAGTTACGGGCCCGGGGGGAGCACAGATACGCAGTATTTT.

This chain connects TRBV2 to TRBJ1-3, with D hard to call. Germline assignment: CDR1 SNHLY and CDR2 FYNNEI. CDR3 length: 13 amino acids. Trimming left V 7 bases short and J 3 bases short, with 10 bases between. CDR3 coding DNA: TGTGCCAGCACTGAGGCAATTGGAAACACCATATATTTT. It codes for CASTEAIGNTIYF.

This sequence joins TRBV7-2 and TRBJ1-1, with a possible D match to TRBD1 (6 bases). CDR1 is SGHTA, CDR2 FQGNSA, per germline. The CDR3 is 14 residues long. Trimming removed 2 bases at V and 5 bases at J, with 12 bases between. The CDR3 loop reads CASSLRSGETEAFF. CDR3 nucleotides: TGTGCCAGCAGCTTAAGGTCAGGGGAAACTGAAGCTTTCTTT. The full variable domain, rest sourced from reference TRBV7-2 and TRBJ1-1, is GAGVSQSPSNKVTEKGKDVELRCDPISGHTALYWYRQSLGQGLEFLIYFQGNSAPDKSGLPSDRFSAERTGGSVSTLTIQRTQQEDSAVYLCASSLRSGETEAFFGQGTRLTVV.

There are a few counts of this clone. The V and J genes are TRBV18 and TRBJ2-6; D possibly corresponds to TRBD1 (5 bases). V was shortened by 0 bases and J by 2 bases, with 8 bases between the two germline ends. CDR1 and CDR2 (germline): KGHSH, LQKENI. The length of the CDR3 is 16 residues. The CDR3, as DNA: TGTGCCAGCTCACCACCACCCAGGGCTGGGGCCAACGTCCTGACTTTC. This codes for CASSPPPRAGANVLTF.

The chain uses TRBV19 and TRBJ1-5; 7 nucleotides match TRBD1. Germline V gene lookup returns CDR1 LNHDA and CDR2 SQIVND (reference sequence). This CDR3 spans 16 amino acids. The V and J ends lost 5 bases and 6 bases, in that order; junction bases with no gene match: 13. Here the CDR3 DNA reads TGTGCCAGTAGTCCACGACAGGGAATGAAGTTTCAGCCCCAGCATTTT. It is translated as CASSPRQGMKFQPQHF.

The genes are TRBV4-3 and TRBJ1-6; D is possibly TRBD1 (5 bases). Germline V gene lookup returns CDR1 LGHNA and CDR2 YSLEER. This CDR3 is built from 14 residues. Trimming shortened V by 4 bases and J by 7 bases, and 11 bases separated the two germline ends. This CDR3 reads CASSPGEGNSPLHF. Here the CDR3 DNA reads TGCGCCAGCAGCCCCGGGGAGGGGAATTCACCCCTCCACTTT.

The rearrangement joins TRBV6-6 to TRBJ1-3, with D unclear. The germline V gene encodes CDR1 MNHNY and CDR2 SVGAGI (reference sequence). The CDR3 totals 12 residues. Trimming took 10 bases from V and 3 from J, leaving 10 bases between them. The CDR3, as DNA: TGTGCCACCGCCAGTGGTGGAAACACCATATATTTT. It encodes CATASGGNTIYF.

V gene TRBV14 combines with J gene TRBJ1-2; the match to TRBD1 covers 9 bases. Looked up from germline, CDR1 is SGHDN and CDR2 is FVKESK. The length of the CDR3 is 18 residues. The V and J ends lost 3 bases and 8 bases, in that order; junction bases with no gene match: 19. This CDR3 reads CASSHIGTGPDWREGYTF. In DNA, the CDR3 is TGTGCCAGCAGCCACATTGGGACAGGGCCCGATTGGAGGGAAGGCTACACCTTC.

The J gene is TRBJ2-1, the V gene TRBV30; D possibly corresponds to TRBD1 (6 bases). Germline V CDR1 and CDR2: GTSNPN, SVGIG (reference sequence). The CDR3 spans 15 residues. Deletions cut 1 base from V and 8 bases from J, with 18 bases between. DNA for the CDR3: TGTGCCTGGAGTGGAAACAGGGAAATAGAATATGAGCAGTTCTTC. This sequence encodes CAWSGNREIEYEQFF.

The rearrangement links TRBV5-4 to TRBJ2-7, with 10 bases matching TRBD2. Trimming took 5 bases from V and 0 from J; bases not matched to a gene: 5. This CDR3 is built from 15 residues. Germline values: CDR1 SGHNT, CDR2 YYREEE (reference sequence). DNA of the CDR3: TGTGCCAGCAGTCCTGGACTAGCGGCCTCCTACGAGCAGTACTTC. This sequence encodes CASSPGLAASYEQYF.

The gene calls are TRBV7-2 and TRBJ2-5; D gene uncertain. The CDR3 has 12 residues. CDR1 is SGHTA, CDR2 FQGNSA, per germline. V lost 4 bases, J lost 2 bases, and 5 bases lay in between. This chain's CDR3 is CASSSLQETQYF. CDR3 nucleotide sequence: TGTGCCAGCAGCTCCTTACAAGAGACCCAGTACTTC.

Points on this clone: The same CDR3 also results from other DNA sequences found in this sample. The V gene is TRBV6-5, the J gene TRBJ1-2, with D hard to call. V was clipped by 6 bases and J by 3 bases, with 8 bases between them. This CDR3 is 12 amino acids long. In germline, CDR1 is MNHEY, CDR2 SVGAGI. This CDR3 is CASRRHDYGYTF. DNA of the CDR3: TGTGCCAGCAGGCGCCACGACTATGGCTACACCTTC.

J is TRBJ2-3 and V is TRBV19; D not resolved. Trimming stripped 4 bases from V and 2 bases from J, with 4 bases between. Germline V gene lookup returns CDR1 LNHDA and CDR2 SQIVND (reference sequence). The CDR3 is 12 residues long. The CDR3, as DNA: TGTGCCAGTAGTAGACACACAGATACGCAGTATTTT. Translated: CASSRHTDTQYF.

This chain joins TRBV28 and TRBJ2-1, with D tentatively TRBD2 (6 bases). Germline V gives CDR1 MDHEN, CDR2 SYDVKM. V dropped 3 bases and J dropped 9 bases, with 15 bases sitting between them. This CDR3 is built from 14 residues. CDR3 in amino acids: CASSLTSGAGEQFF. In DNA form, the CDR3 reads TGTGCCAGCAGTTTGACCTCGGGAGCTGGTGAGCAGTTCTTC.

This chain links TRBV7-2 with TRBJ2-5; D is possibly TRBD1 (5 bases). The CDR3 runs to 15 residues. Looked up from germline, CDR1 is SGHTA and CDR2 is FQGNSA. V lost 2 bases and J lost 2, with 12 bases in between. The CDR3 DNA reads as TGTGCCAGCAGCTTATTTCAGGGAATTCAAGAGACCCAGTACTTC. It translates to CASSLFQGIQETQYF.

The CDR3 spells CASSLTVDNEKLFF. The CDR3 coding sequence is TGTGCCAGCAGCTTGACAGTAGATAATGAAAAACTGTTTTTT. This sequence joins TRBV7-2 and TRBJ1-4; tentatively, D is TRBD1 (5 bases). This CDR3 is 14 amino acids long. Germline V gene lookup returns CDR1 SGHTA and CDR2 FQGNSA. V shed 3 bases and J shed 4 bases, with 9 bases lying between them. The full variable domain, rest sourced from reference TRBV7-2 and TRBJ1-4, is GAGVSQSPSNKVTEKGKDVELRCDPISGHTALYWYRQSLGQGLEFLIYFQGNSAPDKSGLPSDRFSAERTGGSVSTLTIQRTQQEDSAVYLCASSLTVDNEKLFFGSGTQLSVL.

The J gene is TRBJ1-6, the V gene TRBV10-3; the match to TRBD1 covers 9 bases. This CDR3 is 14 amino acids long. V trimming: 0 bases; J trimming: 14 bases; junction bases outside the gene matches: 5. CDR1 is ENHRY, CDR2 SYGVKD, per germline. The CDR3 loop reads CAISESGQGLTLHF. The CDR3 nucleotides are TGTGCCATCAGTGAGTCGGGACAGGGCCTCACCCTCCACTTT.

This chain uses TRBV19 with TRBJ1-5; no firm D call. This CDR3 has 17 residues. CDR1 LNHDA and CDR2 SQIVND come from the germline V gene (reference sequence). Deletions cut 0 bases from V and 2 bases from J, with 14 bases between. This CDR3 is CASSIDPRAAGNQPQHF. CDR3 nucleotide sequence: TGTGCCAGTAGTATAGATCCGAGGGCGGCGGGCAATCAGCCCCAGCATTTT.

This chain connects TRBV19 to TRBJ1-2; tentatively, D is TRBD1 (5 bases). The length of the CDR3 is 15 residues. V was trimmed by 4 bases and J by 8 bases, leaving 20 bases between them. Germline lookup yields CDR1 LNHDA and CDR2 SQIVND (reference sequence). The CDR3 loop is CASSTPPGTGNGYTF. CDR3 in DNA: TGTGCCAGTAGTACGCCACCGGGGACTGGGAACGGCTACACCTTC. Looking up the rest from reference TRBV19 and TRBJ1-2 gives the full variable domain: DGGITQSPKYLFRKEGQNVTLSCEQNLNHDAMYWYRQDPGQGLRLIYYSQIVNDFQKGDIAEGYSVSREKKESFPLTVTSAQKNPTAFYLCASSTPPGTGNGYTFGSGTRLTVV.

This chain links TRBV3-1 (or the pseudogene TRBV3-2) with TRBJ1-4, with D possibly matching TRBD1 (5 bases). Germline CDR1 is LGHDT and CDR2 is YNNKEL (reference sequence). Trimming took off 5 bases at V and 14 bases at J, with 24 bases between the two ends. The CDR3 has 15 amino acids. The CDR3 sequence is CASSLRQDIMEGLFF. The CDR3 nucleotides are TGTGCCAGCAGCTTGAGGCAGGACATAATGGAAGGGCTGTTTTTT.

This CDR3 reads CASSITGTGAEAFF. CDR3 bases: TGTGCCAGTAGTATAACCGGGACAGGGGCTGAAGCTTTCTTT. This rearrangement joins TRBV19 to TRBJ1-1; TRBD1 agrees at 10 bases. Germline V gene data show CDR1 as LNHDA and CDR2 as SQIVND (reference sequence). The V segment lost 2 bases and the J segment 6 bases; nucleotides outside the gene matches: 3. This CDR3 has 14 residues.